This TCR beta chain is from a study of T cells in Graves' hyperthyroidism and ophthalmopathy. Using RNA transcripts as the source, TCR beta CDR3 regions were amplified. Carried out on the TCR CDR3, a first-round RT-PCR used the HTBI primer set. TCRdb re-derived calls from the multiplex PCR reads in MiXCR, one entry per CDR3 protein. Here the sample spans around 620,000 distinct CDR3 sequences, around 14% being singletons. This clonotype was seen many times. V lost 0 bases and J lost 7, with 5 bases in between. Germline assignment: CDR1 SGDLS and CDR2 YYNGEE. The CDR3 sequence is 12 residues long. The clonotype comes from a woman aged 18-29 years with Graves' ophthalmopathy. Sequenced input: blood. The gene calls are TRBV9 and TRBJ2-1; D is unresolved. The CDR3 DNA is TGTGCCAGCAGCGTAGCCATAAATGAGCAGTTCTTC. This encodes CASSVAINEQFF.